This T cell receptor (beta chain) appears in the sequencing data of a study of OX40 agonist ivuxolimab in advanced cancers. At the level of the study: Intravenous ivuxolimab was administered to patients every 2 weeks at 0.01 to 10 mg/kg. Hepatocellular carcinoma, melanoma, renal cell or head and neck cancer was diagnosed in the dose-escalation patients.

Sequenced by immunoSEQ multiplex PCR; TCRdb stores in-frame clones only, minus some. The sample has more than 95,000 clones, 94% seen once. Remarks on this clone: What it binds is not known.

The study, taken as a whole, reports: Expanded clones were, on average, more numerous among CD8+ T cells than CD4+. Dosing at 0.1 to 3.0 mg/kg was accompanied by clonal expansion of CD4+ and CD8+ blood T cells by week 6.

Trimming cost V 4 bases and J 2 bases, with 14 bases left between them. CDR1 is MNHEY, CDR2 SMNVEV, per germline (reference sequence). The CDR3 spans 15 residues. This sequence originates from an adult with an advanced solid tumor such as melanoma, head and neck, liver or kidney cancer. The source material was CD4+ or CD8+ T cells sorted from blood, sampled in a trial of the OX40 agonist ivuxolimab. The V call is TRBV27, the J call TRBJ2-5, with D perhaps given as TRBD1 or TRBD2 (5 bases each). This chain's CDR3 is CASSSTRGWQETQYF. The DNA for the CDR3 is TGTGCCAGCAGTTCCACCCGGGGCTGGCAAGAGACCCAGTACTTC.